This TCR beta chain was profiled in a study of tissue T cells after allogeneic stem cell transplantation. In this sample, this clone turned up a few times. Antigen: not known. Any gene name here is a mouse gene name. The read gets to within 1 residue of the CDR3 end, and the germline J gene fills in the rest. CDR3 sequences, V/J genes, frequencies and template counts came from survey-depth TCRbeta sequencing. The table came from immunoSEQ multiplex PCR; TCRdb's copy has only in-frame clones and leaves some out. The table has almost 5,500 clones, around 50% seen once. The V gene's germline CDR1 is KGHTA and CDR2 FQNQQP. CDR3 length: 14 residues. Specified time point: mouse harvest day 7 after allogeneic transplant. The graft held 10^6 splenic CD5+ T cells and 10^7 T-cell-depleted bone marrow cells. Tissues came from B6→BALB/c major-mismatch GVHD mice at day 7 or 14. Findings and caveats of the study: In patients and mice, blood and spleen missed much of tissue repertoire.

The receptor was derived from a female BALB/c mouse given C57BL/6 T cells with graft-versus-host disease after an allogeneic hematopoietic cell transplant. The sample was gut tissue. J is TRBJ2-5 and V is TRBV23; the table names TRBD1, a call not compared with the DNA. The CDR3 protein is CSSSPTGGLDTQYF. The sequenced CDR3 bases are TGCTCCAGCAGTCCGACAGGGGGTCTTGACACCCAGTAC.